The T cell receptor (beta chain) under discussion was sequenced for a study of blood T cell repertoires in COVID-19. Study information: Donors in the United States, Italy and Spain gave samples during acute or convalescent COVID-19. Sources were T cells, B-cell-depleted T cells, or PBMCs; the material itself was cDNA or gDNA.

In the authors' workflow: Amplifying reference gene primers gave estimates of nucleated cell counts. The table came from immunoSEQ multiplex PCR; TCRdb's copy has only in-frame clones and leaves some out. V and J calls and clone size follow that table, whereas D and trimming were derived from the DNA. The data hold some 95,000 clones, with about 78% observed a single time. The CDR3 has 15 residues. Trimming took off 7 bases at V and 6 bases at J, with 19 bases between the two ends. CDR1 is SNHLY, CDR2 FYNNEI, per germline. The J gene is TRBJ2-1, the V gene TRBV2; a weak D match, TRBD2 (6 bases). This TCR derives from a man aged 45 to 65 who had recovered from COVID-19. The sequencing sample was made of peripheral blood. The CDR3 region is CASIRDRGWVNEQFF. The CDR3 DNA follows: TGTGCCAGCATTCGGGACCGGGGGTGGGTCAATGAGCAGTTCTTC.